This T cell receptor beta chain stems from a study of blood T cell repertoires in COVID-19. At the level of the study: Samples came from the United States, Italy and Spain, spanning acute and convalescent COVID-19. PBMCs, B-cell-depleted T cells, or T cells were the source of the cDNA or gDNA that made up the material.

The V gene end was trimmed by 7 bases and the J gene end by 5 bases; junction bases not matched to a gene: 5. The CDR3 totals 13 residues. Per the authors' pipeline: Estimation of nucleated cell counts was performed using reference gene primer amplification. The repertoire was sequenced with immunoSEQ multiplex PCR; TCRdb's copy has only in-frame clones and lacks some. V and J calls plus clone size are reproduced from that table; the DNA served to infer D and trimming. Found here are 170,000 or so clones, just over 85% of them singletons; the top ten hold 7% to 10%. This clone has only one observation.

The sample comprised peripheral blood. This chain links TRBV12-3 or TRBV12-4 with TRBJ2-7, with 10 positions matching TRBD1. The clonotype originates from a man in his forties or fifties with active or convalescent COVID-19. This chain's CDR3 is CASTRDRGHEQYF. The CDR3 nucleotides are TGTGCCAGCACCAGGGACAGGGGCCACGAGCAGTACTTC.